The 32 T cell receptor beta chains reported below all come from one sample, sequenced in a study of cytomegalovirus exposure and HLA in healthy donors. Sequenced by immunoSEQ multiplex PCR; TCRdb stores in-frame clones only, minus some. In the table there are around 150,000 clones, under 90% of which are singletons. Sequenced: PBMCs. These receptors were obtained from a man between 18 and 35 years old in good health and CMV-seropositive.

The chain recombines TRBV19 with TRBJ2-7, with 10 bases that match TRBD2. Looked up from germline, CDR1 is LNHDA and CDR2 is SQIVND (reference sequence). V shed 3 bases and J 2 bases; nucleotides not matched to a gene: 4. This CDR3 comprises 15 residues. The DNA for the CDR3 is TGTGCCAGTAGTATTTATCTAGCGGGAGCCTACGAGCAGTACTTC. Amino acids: CASSIYLAGAYEQYF.

DNA of the CDR3: TGTGCCAGCAGTTATTTCAGCGGCAGGATTAATGAAAAACTGTTTTTT. It encodes CASSYFSGRINEKLFF. This chain links TRBV6-6 with TRBJ1-4; no definite D call. CDR1 and CDR2 (germline): MNHNY, SVGAGI (reference sequence). V was trimmed by 3 bases and J by 4 bases, leaving 15 bases between them. The CDR3 is 16 amino acids.

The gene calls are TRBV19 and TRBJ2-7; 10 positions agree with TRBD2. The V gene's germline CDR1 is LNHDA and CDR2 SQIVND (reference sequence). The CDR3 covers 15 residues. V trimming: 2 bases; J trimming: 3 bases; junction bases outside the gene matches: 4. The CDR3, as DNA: TGTGCCAGTAGTATAAAGGCTAGCGGGAGCTACGAGCAGTACTTC. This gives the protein CASSIKASGSYEQYF.

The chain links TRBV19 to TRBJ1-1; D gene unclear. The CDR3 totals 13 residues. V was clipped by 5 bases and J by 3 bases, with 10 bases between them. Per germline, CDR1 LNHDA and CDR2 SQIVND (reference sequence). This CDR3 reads CASSRETYTEAFF. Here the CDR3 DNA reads TGTGCCAGTAGTCGGGAGACCTACACTGAAGCTTTCTTT.

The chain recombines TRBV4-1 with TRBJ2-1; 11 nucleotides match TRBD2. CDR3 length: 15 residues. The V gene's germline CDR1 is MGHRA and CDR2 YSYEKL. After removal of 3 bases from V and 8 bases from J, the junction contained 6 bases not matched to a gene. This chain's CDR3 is CASSHSGRGGHEQFF. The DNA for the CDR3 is TGCGCCAGCAGCCATAGCGGGAGGGGGGGCCATGAGCAGTTCTTC.

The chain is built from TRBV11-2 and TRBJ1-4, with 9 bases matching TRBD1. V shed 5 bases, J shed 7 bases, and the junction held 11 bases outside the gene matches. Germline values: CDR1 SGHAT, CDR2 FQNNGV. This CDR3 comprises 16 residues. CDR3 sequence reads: CASSQYLTGGIEKLFF. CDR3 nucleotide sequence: TGTGCCAGCAGCCAGTACCTGACAGGGGGGATTGAAAAACTGTTTTTT.

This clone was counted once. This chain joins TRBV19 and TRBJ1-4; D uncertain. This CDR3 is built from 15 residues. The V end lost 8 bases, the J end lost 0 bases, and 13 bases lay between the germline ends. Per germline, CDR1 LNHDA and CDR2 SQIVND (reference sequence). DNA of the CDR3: TGTGCCAGTTCGTTGGGTACAGCAACTAATGAAAAACTGTTTTTT. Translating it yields CASSLGTATNEKLFF.

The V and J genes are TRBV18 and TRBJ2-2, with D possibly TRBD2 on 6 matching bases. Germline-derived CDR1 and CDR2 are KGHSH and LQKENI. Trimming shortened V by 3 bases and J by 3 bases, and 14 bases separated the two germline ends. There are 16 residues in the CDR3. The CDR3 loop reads CASSPTGGADTGELFF. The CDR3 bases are TGTGCCAGCTCACCTACCGGAGGGGCGGACACCGGGGAGCTGTTTTTT.

The DNA for the CDR3 is TGTGCCAGCAGTTACTCCGCGGAAAACAATGAGCAGTTCTTC. This translates into CASSYSAENNEQFF. This rearrangement joins TRBV6-6 to TRBJ2-1; D not resolved. This CDR3 comprises 14 residues. Trimming removed 0 bases at V and 5 bases at J, with 8 bases between. The germline CDR1 and CDR2 sequences are MNHNY and SVGAGI (reference sequence).

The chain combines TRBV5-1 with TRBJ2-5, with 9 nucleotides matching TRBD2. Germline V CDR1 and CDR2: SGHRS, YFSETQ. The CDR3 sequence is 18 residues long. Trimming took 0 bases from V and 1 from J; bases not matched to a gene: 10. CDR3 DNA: TGCGCCAGCAGCTTGGGTCTAGCGGGACGAATCCTCCAAGAGACCCAGTACTTC. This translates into CASSLGLAGRILQETQYF.

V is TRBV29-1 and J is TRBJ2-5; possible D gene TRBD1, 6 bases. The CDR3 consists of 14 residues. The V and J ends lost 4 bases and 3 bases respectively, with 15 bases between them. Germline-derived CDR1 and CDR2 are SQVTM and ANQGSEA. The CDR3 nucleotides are TGCAGCGTTGTGTTTCGGACAGTAGAAGAGACCCAGTACTTC. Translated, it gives CSVVFRTVEETQYF.

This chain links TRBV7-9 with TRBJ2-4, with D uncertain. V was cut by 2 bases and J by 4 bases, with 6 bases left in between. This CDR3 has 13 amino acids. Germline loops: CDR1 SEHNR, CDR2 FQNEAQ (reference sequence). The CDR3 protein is CASSLSPKNIQYF. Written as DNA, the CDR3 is TGTGCCAGCAGCTTAAGCCCGAAAAACATTCAGTACTTC.

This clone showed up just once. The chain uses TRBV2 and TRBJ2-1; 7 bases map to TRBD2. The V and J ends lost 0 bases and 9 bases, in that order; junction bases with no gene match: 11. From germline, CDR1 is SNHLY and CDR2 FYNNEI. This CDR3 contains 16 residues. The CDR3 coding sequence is TGTGCCAGCAGTGAAGCGCGCCTAGCGGTTATAAGTGAGCAGTTCTTC. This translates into CASSEARLAVISEQFF.

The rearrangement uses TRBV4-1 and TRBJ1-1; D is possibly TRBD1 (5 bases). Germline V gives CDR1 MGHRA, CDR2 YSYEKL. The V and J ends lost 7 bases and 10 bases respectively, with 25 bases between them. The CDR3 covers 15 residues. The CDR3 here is CASNLLPGFPEGAFF. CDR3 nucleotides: TGCGCCAGCAACCTTCTCCCAGGGTTCCCGGAAGGAGCTTTCTTT.

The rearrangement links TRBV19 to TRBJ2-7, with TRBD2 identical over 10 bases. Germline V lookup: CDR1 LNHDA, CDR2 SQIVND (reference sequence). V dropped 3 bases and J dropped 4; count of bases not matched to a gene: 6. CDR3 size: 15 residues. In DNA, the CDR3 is TGTGCCAGTAGTATGCAGGGACTAGCGAGTTACGAGCAGTACTTC. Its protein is CASSMQGLASYEQYF.

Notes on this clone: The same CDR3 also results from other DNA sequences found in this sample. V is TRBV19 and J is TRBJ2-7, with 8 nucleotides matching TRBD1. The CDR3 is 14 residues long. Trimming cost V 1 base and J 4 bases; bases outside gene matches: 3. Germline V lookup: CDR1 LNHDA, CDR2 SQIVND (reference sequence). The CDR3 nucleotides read TGTGCCAGTAGTATAGGCAGGGGGCGATACGAGCAGTACTTC. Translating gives CASSIGRGRYEQYF. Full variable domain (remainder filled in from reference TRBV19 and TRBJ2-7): DGGITQSPKYLFRKEGQNVTLSCEQNLNHDAMYWYRQDPGQGLRLIYYSQIVNDFQKGDIAEGYSVSREKKESFPLTVTSAQKNPTAFYLCASSIGRGRYEQYFGPGTRLTVT.

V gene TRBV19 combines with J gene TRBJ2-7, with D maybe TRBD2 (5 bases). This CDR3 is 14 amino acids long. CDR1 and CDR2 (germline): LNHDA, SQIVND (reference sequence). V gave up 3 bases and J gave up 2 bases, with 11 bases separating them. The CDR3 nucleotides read TGTGCCAGTAGTATGGCCCCGAGGGCCTACGAGCAGTACTTC. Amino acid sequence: CASSMAPRAYEQYF.

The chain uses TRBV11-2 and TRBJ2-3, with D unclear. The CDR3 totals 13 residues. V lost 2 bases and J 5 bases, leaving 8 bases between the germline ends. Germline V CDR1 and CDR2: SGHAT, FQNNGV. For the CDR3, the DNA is TGTGCCAGCAGCTTAAGCACCCAAGATACGCAGTATTTT. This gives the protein CASSLSTQDTQYF.

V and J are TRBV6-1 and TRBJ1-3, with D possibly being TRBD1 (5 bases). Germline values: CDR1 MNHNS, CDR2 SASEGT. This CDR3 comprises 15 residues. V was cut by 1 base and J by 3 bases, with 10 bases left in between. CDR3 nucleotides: TGTGCCAGCAGTGAAGGGGGGGTTCGTGGAAACACCATATATTTT. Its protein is CASSEGGVRGNTIYF.

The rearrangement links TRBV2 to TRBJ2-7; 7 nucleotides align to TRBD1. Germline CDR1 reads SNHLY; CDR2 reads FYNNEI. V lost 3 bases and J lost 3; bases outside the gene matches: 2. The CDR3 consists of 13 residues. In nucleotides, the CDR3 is TGTGCCAGCAGTGATCAGGGGGTCTACGAGCAGTACTTC. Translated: CASSDQGVYEQYF.

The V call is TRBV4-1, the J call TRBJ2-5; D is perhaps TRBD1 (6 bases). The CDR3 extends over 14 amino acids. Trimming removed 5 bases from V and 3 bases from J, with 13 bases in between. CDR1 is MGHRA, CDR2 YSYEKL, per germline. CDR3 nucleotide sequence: TGCGCCAGCAGCTGGACAGCGAATAAAGAGACCCAGTACTTC. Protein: CASSWTANKETQYF.

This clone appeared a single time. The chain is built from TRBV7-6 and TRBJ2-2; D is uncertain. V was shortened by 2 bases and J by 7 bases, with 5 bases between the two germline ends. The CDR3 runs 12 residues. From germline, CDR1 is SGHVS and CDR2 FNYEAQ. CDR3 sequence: CASSLRVGELFF. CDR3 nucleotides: TGTGCCAGCAGCTTACGAGTCGGGGAGCTGTTTTTT.

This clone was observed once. The CDR3 DNA follows: TGTGCCAGCAGCTTAGAAGCGGGGCAACAAGAGACCCAGTACTTC. Amino acids: CASSLEAGQQETQYF. V and J are TRBV11-2 and TRBJ2-5; 7 bases line up with TRBD2. J gave up 2 bases and V 0 bases, and 3 bases lay outside the gene matches. Per the germline V gene, CDR1 is SGHAT and CDR2 is FQNNGV. The CDR3 length is 15 residues.

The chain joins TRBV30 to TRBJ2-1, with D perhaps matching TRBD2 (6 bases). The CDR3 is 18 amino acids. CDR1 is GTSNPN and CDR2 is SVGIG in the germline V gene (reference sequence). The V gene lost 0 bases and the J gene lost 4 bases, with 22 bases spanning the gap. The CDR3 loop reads CAWSVPFTGTLRYNEQFF. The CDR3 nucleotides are TGTGCCTGGAGTGTCCCCTTCACGGGGACTTTAAGGTACAATGAGCAGTTCTTC.

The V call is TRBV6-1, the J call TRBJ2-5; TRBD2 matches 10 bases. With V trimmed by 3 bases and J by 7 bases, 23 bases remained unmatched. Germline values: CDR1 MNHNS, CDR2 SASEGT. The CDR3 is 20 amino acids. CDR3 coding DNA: TGTGCCAGCAGTGAGTGGGCGGTCACGGCTAGCGGGAGCGCCCGGGGGACCCAGTACTTC. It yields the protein CASSEWAVTASGSARGTQYF.

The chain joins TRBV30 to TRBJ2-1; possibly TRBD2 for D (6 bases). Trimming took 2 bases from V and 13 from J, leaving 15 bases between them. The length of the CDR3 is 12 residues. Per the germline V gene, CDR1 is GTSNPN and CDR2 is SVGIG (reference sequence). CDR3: CAWSIVGLSQFF. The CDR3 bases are TGTGCCTGGAGTATTGTCGGACTATCCCAGTTCTTC.

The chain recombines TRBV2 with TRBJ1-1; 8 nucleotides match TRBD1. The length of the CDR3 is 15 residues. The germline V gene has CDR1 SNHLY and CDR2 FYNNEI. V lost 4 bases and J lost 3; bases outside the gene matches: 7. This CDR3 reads CASSVDRVPDTEAFF. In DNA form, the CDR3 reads TGTGCCAGCAGTGTGGACAGGGTTCCGGACACTGAAGCTTTCTTT. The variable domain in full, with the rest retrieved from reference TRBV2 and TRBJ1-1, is EPEVTQTPSHQVTQMGQEVILRCVPISNHLYFYWYRQILGQKVEFLVSFYNNEISEKSEIFDDQFSVERPDGSNFTLKIRSTKLEDSAMYFCASSVDRVPDTEAFFGQGTRLTVV.

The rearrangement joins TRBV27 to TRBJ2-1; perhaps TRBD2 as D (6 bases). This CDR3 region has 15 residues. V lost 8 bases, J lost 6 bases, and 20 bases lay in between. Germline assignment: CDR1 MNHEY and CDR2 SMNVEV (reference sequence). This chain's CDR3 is CASGGASVVVNEQFF. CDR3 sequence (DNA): TGTGCCAGCGGAGGGGCTAGCGTGGTCGTCAATGAGCAGTTCTTC.

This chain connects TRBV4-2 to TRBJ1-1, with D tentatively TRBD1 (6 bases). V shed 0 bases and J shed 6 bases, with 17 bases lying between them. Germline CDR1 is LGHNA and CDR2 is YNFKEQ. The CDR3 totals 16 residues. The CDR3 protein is CASSQEVGTGFPEAFF. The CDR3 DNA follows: TGTGCCAGCAGCCAAGAGGTAGGCACAGGGTTTCCTGAAGCTTTCTTT.

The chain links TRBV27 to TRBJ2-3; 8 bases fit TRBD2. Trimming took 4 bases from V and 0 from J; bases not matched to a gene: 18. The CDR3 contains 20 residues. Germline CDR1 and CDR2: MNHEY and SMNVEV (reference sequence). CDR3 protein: CASSSLTDTLAGGSTDTQYF. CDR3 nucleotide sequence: TGTGCCAGCAGTTCCCTGACAGATACCCTAGCGGGCGGAAGCACAGATACGCAGTATTTT.

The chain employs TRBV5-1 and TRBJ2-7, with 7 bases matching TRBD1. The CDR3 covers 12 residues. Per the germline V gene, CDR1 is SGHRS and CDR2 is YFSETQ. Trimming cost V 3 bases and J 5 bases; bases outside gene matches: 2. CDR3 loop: CASSYDRDEQYF. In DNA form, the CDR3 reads TGCGCCAGCAGCTACGACAGGGACGAGCAGTACTTC.

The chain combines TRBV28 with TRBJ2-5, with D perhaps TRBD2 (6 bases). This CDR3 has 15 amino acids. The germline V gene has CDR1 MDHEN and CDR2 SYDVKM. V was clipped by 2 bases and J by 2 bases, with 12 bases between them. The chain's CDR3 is CASSLEGRWQETQYF. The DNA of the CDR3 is TGTGCCAGCAGTTTAGAGGGGAGGTGGCAAGAGACCCAGTACTTC.